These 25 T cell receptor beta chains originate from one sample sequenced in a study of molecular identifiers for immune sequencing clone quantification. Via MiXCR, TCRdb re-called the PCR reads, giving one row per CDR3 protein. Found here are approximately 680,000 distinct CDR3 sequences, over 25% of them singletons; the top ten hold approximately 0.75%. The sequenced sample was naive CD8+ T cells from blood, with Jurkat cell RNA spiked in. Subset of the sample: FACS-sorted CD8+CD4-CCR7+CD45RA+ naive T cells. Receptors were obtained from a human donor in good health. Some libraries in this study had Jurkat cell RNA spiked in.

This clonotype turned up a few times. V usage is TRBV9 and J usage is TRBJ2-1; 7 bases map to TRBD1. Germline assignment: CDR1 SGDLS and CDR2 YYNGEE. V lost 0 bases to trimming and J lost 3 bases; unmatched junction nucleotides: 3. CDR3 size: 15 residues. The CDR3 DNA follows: TGTGCCAGCAGCGTAGTCCCAGGGGGCTACAATGAGCAGTTCTTC. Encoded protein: CASSVVPGGYNEQFF.

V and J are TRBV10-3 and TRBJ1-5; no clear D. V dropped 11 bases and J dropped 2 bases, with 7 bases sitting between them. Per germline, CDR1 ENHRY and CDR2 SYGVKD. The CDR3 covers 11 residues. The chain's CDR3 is CAVQGNQPQHF. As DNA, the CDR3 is TGTGCCGTGCAGGGCAATCAGCCCCAGCATTTT.

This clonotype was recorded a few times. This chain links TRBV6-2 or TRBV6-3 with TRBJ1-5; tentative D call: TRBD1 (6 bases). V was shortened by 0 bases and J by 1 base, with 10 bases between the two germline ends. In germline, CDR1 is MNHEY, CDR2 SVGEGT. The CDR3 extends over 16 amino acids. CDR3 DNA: TGTGCCAGCAGTTACTCGGGAAGGGGGAGCAATCAGCCCCAGCATTTT. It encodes CASSYSGRGSNQPQHF.

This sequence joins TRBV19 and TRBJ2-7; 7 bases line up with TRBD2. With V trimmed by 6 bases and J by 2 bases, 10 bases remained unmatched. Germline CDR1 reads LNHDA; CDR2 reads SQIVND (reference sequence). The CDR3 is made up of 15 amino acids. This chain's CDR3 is CASSSAGWTAYEQYF. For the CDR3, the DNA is TGTGCCAGTAGCTCAGCGGGATGGACCGCCTACGAGCAGTACTTC.

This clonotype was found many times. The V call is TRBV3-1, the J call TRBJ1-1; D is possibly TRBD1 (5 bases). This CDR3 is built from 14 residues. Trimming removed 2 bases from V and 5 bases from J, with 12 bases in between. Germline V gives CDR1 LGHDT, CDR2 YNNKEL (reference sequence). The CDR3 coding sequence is TGTGCCAGCAGCCAACAGGGAGGGCGGACTGAAGCTTTCTTT. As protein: CASSQQGGRTEAFF.

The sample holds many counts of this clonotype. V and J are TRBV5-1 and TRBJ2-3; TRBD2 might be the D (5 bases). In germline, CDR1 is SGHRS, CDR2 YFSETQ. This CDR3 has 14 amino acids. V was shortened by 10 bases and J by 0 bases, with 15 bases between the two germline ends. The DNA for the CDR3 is TGCGCCGGACGAAGAGCGGCTAGCACAGATACGCAGTATTTT. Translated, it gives CAGRRAASTDTQYF. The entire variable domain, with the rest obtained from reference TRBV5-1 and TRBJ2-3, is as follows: KAGVTQTPRYLIKTRGQQVTLSCSPISGHRSVSWYQQTPGQGLQFLFEYFSETQRNKGNFPGRFSGRQFSNSRSEMNVSTLELGDSALYLCAGRRAASTDTQYFGPGTRLTVL.

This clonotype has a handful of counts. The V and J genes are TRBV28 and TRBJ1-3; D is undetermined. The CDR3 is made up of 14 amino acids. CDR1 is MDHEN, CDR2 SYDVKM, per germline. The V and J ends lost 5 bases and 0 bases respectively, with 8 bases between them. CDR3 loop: CASSGASSGNTIYF. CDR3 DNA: TGTGCCAGCAGTGGCGCATCCTCTGGAAACACCATATATTTT.

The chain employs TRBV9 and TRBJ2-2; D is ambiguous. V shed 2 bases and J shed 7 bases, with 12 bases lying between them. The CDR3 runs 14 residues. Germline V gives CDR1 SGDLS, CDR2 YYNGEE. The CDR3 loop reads CASSVWAVGGELFF. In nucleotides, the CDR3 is TGTGCCAGCAGCGTTTGGGCGGTGGGCGGGGAGCTGTTTTTT.

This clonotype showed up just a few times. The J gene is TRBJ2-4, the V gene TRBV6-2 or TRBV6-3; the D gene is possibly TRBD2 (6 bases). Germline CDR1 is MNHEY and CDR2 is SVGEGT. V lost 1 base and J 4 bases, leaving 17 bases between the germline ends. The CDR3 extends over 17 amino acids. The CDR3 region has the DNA TGTGCCAGCAGTTACTACTCGGGGAAGGGACTTAAAAACATTCAGTACTTC. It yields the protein CASSYYSGKGLKNIQYF.

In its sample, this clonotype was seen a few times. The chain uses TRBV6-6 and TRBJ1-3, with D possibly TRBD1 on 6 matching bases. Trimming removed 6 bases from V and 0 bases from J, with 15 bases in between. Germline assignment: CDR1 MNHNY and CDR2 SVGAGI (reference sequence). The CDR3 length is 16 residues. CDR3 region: CASSGRDTVSGNTIYF. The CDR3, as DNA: TGTGCCAGCAGCGGACGGGACACCGTCTCTGGAAACACCATATATTTT.

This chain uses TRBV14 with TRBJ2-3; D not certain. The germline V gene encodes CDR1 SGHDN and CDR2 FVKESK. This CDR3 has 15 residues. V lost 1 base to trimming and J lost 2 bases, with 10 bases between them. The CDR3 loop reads CASSQVALNTDTQYF. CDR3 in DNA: TGTGCCAGCAGCCAAGTCGCCCTTAACACAGATACGCAGTATTTT.

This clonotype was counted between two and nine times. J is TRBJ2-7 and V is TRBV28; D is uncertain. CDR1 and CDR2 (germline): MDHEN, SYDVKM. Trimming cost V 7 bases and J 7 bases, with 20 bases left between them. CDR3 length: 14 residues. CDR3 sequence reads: CASTPSIARREQYF. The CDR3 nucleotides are TGTGCCAGCACCCCTTCAATCGCCAGGAGAGAGCAGTACTTC.

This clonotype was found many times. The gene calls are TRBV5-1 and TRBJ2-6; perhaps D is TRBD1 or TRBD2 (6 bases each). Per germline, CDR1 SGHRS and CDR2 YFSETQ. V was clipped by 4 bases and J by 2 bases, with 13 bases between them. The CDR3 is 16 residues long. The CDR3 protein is CASSLAGEAGANVLTF. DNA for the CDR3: TGCGCCAGCAGCCTGGCAGGGGAGGCTGGGGCCAACGTCCTGACTTTC.

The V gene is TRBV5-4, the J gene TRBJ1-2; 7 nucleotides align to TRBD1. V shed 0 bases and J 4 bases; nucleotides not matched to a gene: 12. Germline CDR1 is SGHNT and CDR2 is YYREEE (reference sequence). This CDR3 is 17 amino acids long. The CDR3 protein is CASSLVGARGNVYGYTF. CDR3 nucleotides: TGTGCCAGCAGCTTGGTGGGCGCCAGGGGGAATGTCTATGGCTACACCTTC.

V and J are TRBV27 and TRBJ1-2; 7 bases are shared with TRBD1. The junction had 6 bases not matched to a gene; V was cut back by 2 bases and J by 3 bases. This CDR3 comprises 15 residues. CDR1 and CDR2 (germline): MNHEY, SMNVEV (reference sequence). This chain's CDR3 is CASSLRGGGYYGYTF. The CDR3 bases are TGTGCCAGCAGTTTACGAGGGGGCGGCTACTATGGCTACACCTTC.

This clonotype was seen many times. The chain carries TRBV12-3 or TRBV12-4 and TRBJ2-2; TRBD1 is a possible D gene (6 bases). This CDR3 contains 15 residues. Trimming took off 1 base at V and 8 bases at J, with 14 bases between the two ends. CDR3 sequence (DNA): TGTGCCAGCAGTTTAGACGAACAGGGAAATGGGGAGCTGTTTTTT. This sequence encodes CASSLDEQGNGELFF.

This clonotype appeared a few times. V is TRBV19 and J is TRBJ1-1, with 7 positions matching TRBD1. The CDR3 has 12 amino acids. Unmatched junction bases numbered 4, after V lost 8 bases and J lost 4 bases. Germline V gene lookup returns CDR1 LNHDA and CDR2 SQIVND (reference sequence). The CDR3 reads CASSTGSTEAFF. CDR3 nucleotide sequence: TGTGCCAGTTCGACAGGGTCCACTGAAGCTTTCTTT.

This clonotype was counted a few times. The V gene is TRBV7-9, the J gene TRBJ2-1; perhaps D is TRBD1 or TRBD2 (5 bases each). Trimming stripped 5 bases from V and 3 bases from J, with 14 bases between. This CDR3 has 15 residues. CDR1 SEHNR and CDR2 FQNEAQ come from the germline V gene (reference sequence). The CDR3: CASSPPGRNYNEQFF. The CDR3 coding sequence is TGTGCCAGCAGCCCACCGGGACGGAACTACAATGAGCAGTTCTTC.

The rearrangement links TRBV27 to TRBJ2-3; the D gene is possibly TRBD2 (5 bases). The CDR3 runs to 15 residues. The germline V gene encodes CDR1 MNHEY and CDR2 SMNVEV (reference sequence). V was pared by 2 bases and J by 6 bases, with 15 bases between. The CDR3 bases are TGTGCCAGCAGTTTAGGTACTAGTGTTGCTGATACGCAGTATTTT. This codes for CASSLGTSVADTQYF.

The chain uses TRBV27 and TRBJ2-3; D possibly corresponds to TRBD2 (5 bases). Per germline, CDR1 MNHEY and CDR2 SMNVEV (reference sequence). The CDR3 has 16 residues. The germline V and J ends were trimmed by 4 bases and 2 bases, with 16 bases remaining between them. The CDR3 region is CASSWSGLGYTDTQYF. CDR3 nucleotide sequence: TGTGCCAGCAGTTGGAGCGGACTCGGATACACAGATACGCAGTATTTT.

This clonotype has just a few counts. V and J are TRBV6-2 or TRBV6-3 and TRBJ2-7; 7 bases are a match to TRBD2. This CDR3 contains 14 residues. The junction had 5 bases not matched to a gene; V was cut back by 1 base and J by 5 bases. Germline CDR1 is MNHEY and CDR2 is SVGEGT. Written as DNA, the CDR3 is TGTGCCAGCAGTTACTACGGGGGGAGCGACGAGCAGTACTTC. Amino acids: CASSYYGGSDEQYF.

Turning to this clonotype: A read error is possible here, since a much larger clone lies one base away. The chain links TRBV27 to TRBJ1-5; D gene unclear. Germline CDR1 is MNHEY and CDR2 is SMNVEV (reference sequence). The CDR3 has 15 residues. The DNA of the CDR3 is TGTGCCAGCAGTCACATTACCTATAGCAAACAGCCCCAGCATTTT. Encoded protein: CASSHITYSKQPQHF.

CDR3 sequence: CARTLTPGTNEKLFF. CDR3 in DNA: TGCGCCCGCACCCTTACCCCGGGTACTAATGAAAAACTGTTTTTT. The chain links TRBV4-1 to TRBJ1-4; D gene uncertain. The V end lost 11 bases, the J end lost 2 bases, and 18 bases lay between the germline ends. Germline-derived CDR1 and CDR2 are MGHRA and YSYEKL. The CDR3 covers 15 residues.

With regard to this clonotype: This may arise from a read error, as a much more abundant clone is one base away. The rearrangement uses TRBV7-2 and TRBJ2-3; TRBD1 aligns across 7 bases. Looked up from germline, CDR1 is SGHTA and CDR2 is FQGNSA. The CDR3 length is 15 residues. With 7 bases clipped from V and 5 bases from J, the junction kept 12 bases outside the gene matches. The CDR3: CASNPSTGLGDTQYF. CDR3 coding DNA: TGTGCCAGCAACCCGTCGACAGGGCTGGGAGATACGCAGTATTTT.

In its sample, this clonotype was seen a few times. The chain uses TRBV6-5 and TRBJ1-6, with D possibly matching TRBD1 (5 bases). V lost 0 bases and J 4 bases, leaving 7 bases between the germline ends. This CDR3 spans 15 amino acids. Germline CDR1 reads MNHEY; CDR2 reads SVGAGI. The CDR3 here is CASSYSGGYNSPLHF. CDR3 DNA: TGTGCCAGCAGTTACTCGGGGGGATATAATTCACCCCTCCACTTT.